The entry that follows covers one T cell receptor (beta chain) sequence. The target antigen is unknown. This CDR3 spans 15 amino acids. Germline CDR1 and CDR2: SEHNR and FQNEAQ (reference sequence). Losses at the gene ends were 2 bases for V and 5 bases for J; bases not matched to a gene: 7. The data are from a study of response to subunit inactivated influenza vaccine. Study results and limitations: The authors put forward the suggestion that each seasonal influenza vaccination may bring in only a limited number of new T cells.

One entry per CDR3 protein, called by TCRdb with MiXCR from the RT-PCR reads. The repertoire holds hundreds of thousands of distinct CDR3 sequences, with approximately 13% as singletons. This sequence originates from a man aged 45-60 years who received an inactivated influenza vaccine. This chain joins TRBV7-9 and TRBJ2-7, with 9 nucleotides matching TRBD1. Here the sequenced sample was PBMCs from blood, taken about 40 days after vaccination. CDR3 amino acids: CASSLSDRGVHEQYF. The CDR3 coding sequence is TGTGCCAGCAGCTTAAGTGACAGGGGGGTCCACGAGCAGTACTTC. The whole variable domain, remainder taken from reference TRBV7-9 and TRBJ2-7, is DTGVSQNPRHKITKRGQNVTFRCDPISEHNRLYWYRQTLGQGPEFLTYFQNEAQLEKSRLLSDRFSAERPKGSFSTLEIQRTEQGDSAMYLCASSLSDRGVHEQYFGPGTRLTVT.